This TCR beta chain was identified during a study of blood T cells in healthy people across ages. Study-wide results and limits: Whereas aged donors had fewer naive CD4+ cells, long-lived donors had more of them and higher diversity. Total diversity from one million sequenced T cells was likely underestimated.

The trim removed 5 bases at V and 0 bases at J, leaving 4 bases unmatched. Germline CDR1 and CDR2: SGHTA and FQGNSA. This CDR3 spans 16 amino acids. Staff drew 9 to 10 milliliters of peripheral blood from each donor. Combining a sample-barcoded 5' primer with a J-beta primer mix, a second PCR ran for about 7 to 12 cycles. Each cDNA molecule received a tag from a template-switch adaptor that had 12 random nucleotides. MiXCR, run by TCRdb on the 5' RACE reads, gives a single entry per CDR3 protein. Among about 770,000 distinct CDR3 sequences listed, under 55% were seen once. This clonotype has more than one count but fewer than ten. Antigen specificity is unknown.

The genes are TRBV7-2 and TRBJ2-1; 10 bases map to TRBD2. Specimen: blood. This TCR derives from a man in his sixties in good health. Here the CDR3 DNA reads TGTGCCAGCAGCCCTTCTAGCGGGGGCTCCTACAATGAGCAGTTCTTC. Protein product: CASSPSSGGSYNEQFF.